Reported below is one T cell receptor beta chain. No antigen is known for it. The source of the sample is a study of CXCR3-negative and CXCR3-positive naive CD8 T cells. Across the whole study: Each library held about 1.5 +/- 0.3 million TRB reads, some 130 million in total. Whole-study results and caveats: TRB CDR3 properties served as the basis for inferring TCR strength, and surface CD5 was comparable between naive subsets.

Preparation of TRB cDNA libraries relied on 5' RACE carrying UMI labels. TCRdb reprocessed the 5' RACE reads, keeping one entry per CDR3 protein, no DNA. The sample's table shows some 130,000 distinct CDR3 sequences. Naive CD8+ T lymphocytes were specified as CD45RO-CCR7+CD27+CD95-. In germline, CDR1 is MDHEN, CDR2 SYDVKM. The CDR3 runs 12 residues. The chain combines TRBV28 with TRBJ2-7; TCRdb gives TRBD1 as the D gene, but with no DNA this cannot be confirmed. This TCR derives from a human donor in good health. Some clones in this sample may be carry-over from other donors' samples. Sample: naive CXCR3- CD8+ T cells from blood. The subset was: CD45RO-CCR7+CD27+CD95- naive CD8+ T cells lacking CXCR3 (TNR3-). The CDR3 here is CASTPNIYEQYF.